The entry that follows covers one TCR beta chain sequence. What it recognizes is unknown. This specimen belongs to a study of vaccination and CD4 T cells after COVID-19. The CDR3 consists of 16 residues. Germline V lookup: CDR1 MNHNS, CDR2 SASEGT. V was clipped by 3 bases and J by 0 bases, with 15 bases between them. As for time point: late sampling 161 to 241 days after vaccination in three convalescent patients. Treatment given: approximately 9-day PBMC culture with coronavirus spike peptide pools or control peptides (ViraFEST assay). Once obtained from cultured CD4+ T cells, the DNA was sequenced using the Oncomine TCR Beta short-read assay. In TCRdb, the PCR reads were re-called with MiXCR into one record per CDR3 protein. Among nearly 25,000 distinct CDR3 sequences listed, under 40% were seen once. Notes on the study in general: A nonsignificant rise from roughly 22 to 38 was seen in the median number of SARS-CoV-2-reactive clonotypes.

This sequence joins TRBV6-1 and TRBJ2-7; possibly TRBD2 for D (5 bases). This sample comprised CD4+ T cells from blood, cultured in vitro, obtained about 7 months after SARS-CoV-2 vaccination. This TCR derives from a human donor who had recovered from COVID-19. The CDR3 DNA is TGTGCCAGCAGTGACGGGGTCCTAGGGAGCTCCTACGAGCAGTACTTC. It encodes CASSDGVLGSSYEQYF.